This is a list of T cell receptor beta chains from one sample in a study of shared clonotypes between healthy human individuals. Clones were read by immunoSEQ multiplex PCR, and TCRdb kept only the in-frame ones, dropping some. Counted here are millions of clones, 85% to 95% occurring once; the ten biggest clones make up about 1.1%. The specimen was naive CD8+ T cells sorted from blood. The source is a young man in good health. The CDR3 runs from the conserved cysteine through the conserved F or W. A D gene is named only where the DNA matches it firmly. Size is omitted from some rows. Given values are once, few, many or a class for expanded clones.

CDR3aa: CASSSILNTGELFF
CDR3nt: TGTGCCAGCAGTTCCATCCTGAACACCGGGGAGCTGTTTTTT
j_gene: TRBJ2-2
abundance: -
v_gene: TRBV6-5
d_gene: -

CDR3aa: CASSLDLSSGNTIYF
CDR3nt: TGCGCCAGCAGCTTAGATCTCTCCTCTGGAAACACCATATATTTT
j_gene: TRBJ1-3
abundance: -
v_gene: TRBV5-1
d_gene: -

CDR3aa: CASSESLAAAYEQYF
CDR3nt: TGCGCCAGCAGTGAGTCGCTAGCAGCGGCCTACGAGCAGTACTTC
j_gene: TRBJ2-7
abundance: -
v_gene: TRBV10-1
d_gene: -

CDR3aa: CASSLGTGYEQYF
CDR3nt: TGTGCCAGCAGTCTAGGGACGGGGTACGAGCAGTACTTC
j_gene: TRBJ2-7
abundance: -
v_gene: TRBV6-5
d_gene: -

CDR3aa: CAWSLTGQNYEQYF
CDR3nt: TGTGCCTGGAGTCTTACGGGACAGAACTACGAGCAGTACTTC
j_gene: TRBJ2-7
abundance: -
v_gene: TRBV30
d_gene: TRBD1

CDR3aa: CASSLLLAGEIQETQYF
CDR3nt: TGTGCCAGCAGCTTACTATTAGCGGGGGAGATCCAAGAGACCCAGTACTTC
j_gene: TRBJ2-5
abundance: once
v_gene: TRBV7-8
d_gene: TRBD2

CDR3aa: CASRGTSGYSYEQYF
CDR3nt: TGTGCCAGCAGAGGGACTAGCGGTTACTCCTACGAGCAGTACTTC
j_gene: TRBJ2-7
abundance: -
v_gene: TRBV28
d_gene: TRBD2

CDR3aa: CASSFMMGLGISEQFF
CDR3nt: TGTGCCAGCAGTTTTATGATGGGACTAGGTATTAGTGAGCAGTTCTTC
j_gene: TRBJ2-1
abundance: once
v_gene: TRBV27
d_gene: TRBD2

CDR3aa: CASSETPQETQYF
CDR3nt: TGTGCCAGCAGTGAAACTCCCCAAGAGACCCAGTACTTC
j_gene: TRBJ2-5
abundance: -
v_gene: TRBV2
d_gene: -

CDR3aa: CASSQGRDTTDGYTF
CDR3nt: TGTGCCAGCAGCCAAGGCCGGGACACTACGGATGGCTACACCTTC
j_gene: TRBJ1-2
abundance: -
v_gene: TRBV16
d_gene: -